These 32 T cell receptor beta chains came from one sample sequenced in a study of T cells after yellow fever vaccination. TCRdb reprocessed the 5' RACE reads via MiXCR and lists one record per CDR3 protein. The sample consists of roughly 63,000 distinct CDR3 sequences, 7.4% of them appearing once. This specimen was CD8+ T cells sorted from PBMCs, taken 15 days after the yellow fever booster vaccination. The receptor source for this set is a man aged 25 to 40 who received the YFV17D yellow fever vaccine.

The gene calls are TRBV11-2 and TRBJ2-5; 9 bases are shared with TRBD1. This CDR3 has 16 residues. V was pared by 5 bases and J by 1 base, with 8 bases of the junction left unmatched. The V gene's germline CDR1 is SGHAT and CDR2 FQNNGV. CDR3 region: CASSLGEQGAQETQYF. The CDR3, as DNA: TGTGCCAGCAGCCTTGGGGAACAGGGGGCCCAAGAGACCCAGTACTTC.

This clonotype showed up just a few times. The chain combines TRBV20-1 with TRBJ2-1, with 8 bases lining up with TRBD2. Germline values: CDR1 DFQATT, CDR2 SNEGSKA (reference sequence). V lost 5 bases to trimming and J lost 8 bases; unmatched junction nucleotides: 17. This CDR3 comprises 16 residues. This CDR3 reads CSAPASIRTSIHEQFF. CDR3 DNA sequence: TGCAGTGCTCCTGCCTCTATCCGGACTAGCATCCATGAGCAGTTCTTC.

This clonotype was seen at least ten times. V gene TRBV24-1 combines with J gene TRBJ2-3; D gene ambiguous. V was cut by 2 bases and J by 1 base, with 3 bases left in between. Looked up from germline, CDR1 is KGHDR and CDR2 is SFDVKD. This CDR3 is 13 amino acids long. The CDR3 nucleotides read TGTGCCACCAGTGATTGGGGCACAGATACGCAGTATTTT. Its translation is CATSDWGTDTQYF.

This clonotype was seen at least ten times. The V call is TRBV10-3, the J call TRBJ2-6; D ambiguous. CDR1 ENHRY and CDR2 SYGVKD come from the germline V gene. Trimming took 4 bases from V and 0 from J, leaving 7 bases between them. The length of the CDR3 is 15 residues. CDR3 nucleotide sequence: TGTGCCATCAGTGTGGACGTCTCTGGGGCCAACGTCCTGACTTTC. Amino acids: CAISVDVSGANVLTF.

This clonotype was found many times. The chain uses TRBV20-1 and TRBJ2-5; 9 bases are shared with TRBD2. The CDR3 runs 15 residues. Germline-derived CDR1 and CDR2 are DFQATT and SNEGSKA (reference sequence). The chain's CDR3 is CRVDLAGGPGETQYF. In DNA, the CDR3 is TGCAGGGTAGATTTGGCGGGAGGGCCGGGAGAGACCCAGTACTTC.

This sequence joins TRBV7-6 and TRBJ2-3, with D unclear. CDR3 length: 12 amino acids. The germline V and J ends were trimmed by 5 bases and 7 bases, with 10 bases remaining between them. The germline gives CDR1 SGHVS, CDR2 FNYEAQ. The CDR3 bases are TGTGCCAGCAGCCCCGACCGAAATACGCAGTATTTT. Residues: CASSPDRNTQYF.

This clonotype has ten or more counts. This rearrangement joins TRBV9 to TRBJ1-6; no clear D. The germline gives CDR1 SGDLS, CDR2 YYNGEE. With 2 bases removed from V and 7 bases from J, the gap between germline ends came to 4 bases. CDR3 length: 12 amino acids. The CDR3 region is CASSVGNSPLHF. The CDR3 nucleotides are TGTGCCAGCAGCGTCGGGAATTCACCCCTCCACTTT. The full variable domain, in which reference TRBV9 and TRBJ1-6 provide the parts outside the CDR3, is DSGVTQTPKHLITATGQRVTLRCSPRSGDLSVYWYQQSLDQGLQFLIQYYNGEERAKGNILERFSAQQFPDLHSELNLSSLELGDSALYFCASSVGNSPLHFGNGTRLTVT.

This clonotype occurred many times. This chain uses TRBV14 with TRBJ2-7; maybe TRBD2 (5 bases). With 0 bases removed from V and 1 base from J, the gap between germline ends came to 13 bases. The CDR3 totals 16 residues. CDR1 is SGHDN and CDR2 is FVKESK in the germline V gene. The CDR3 spells CASSQDIWGESYEQYF. CDR3 nucleotide sequence: TGTGCCAGCAGCCAAGATATCTGGGGAGAGTCCTACGAGCAGTACTTC.

This chain's CDR3 is CASSRAGGPDTQYF. In DNA, the CDR3 is TGTGCCAGCAGCCGAGCGGGAGGGCCGGATACGCAGTATTTT. V and J are TRBV7-3 and TRBJ2-3; 10 bases are shared with TRBD2. V was pared by 5 bases and J by 6 bases, with 5 bases of the junction left unmatched. CDR1 is SGHTA and CDR2 is FQGTGA in the germline V gene. CDR3 size: 14 residues.

The sample holds many counts of this clonotype. Written as DNA, the CDR3 is TGTGCCATCAGTGATTCGGGGTCTTACGAGCAGTACTTC. Its translation is CAISDSGSYEQYF. V is TRBV10-3 and J is TRBJ2-7, with D perhaps matching TRBD2 (5 bases). V lost 3 bases to trimming and J lost 4 bases, with 10 bases between them. CDR3 length equals 13 residues. CDR1 and CDR2 from the germline V gene are ENHRY and SYGVKD.

The V call is TRBV19, the J call TRBJ2-2; possible D gene TRBD2, 6 bases. The CDR3 is 15 amino acids. The germline CDR1 and CDR2 sequences are LNHDA and SQIVND (reference sequence). Trimming cost V 7 bases and J 7 bases, with 19 bases left between them. The CDR3 DNA follows: TGTGCCAGTACCTCACCCCTGGGGGGAATCGGGGAGCTGTTTTTT. This codes for CASTSPLGGIGELFF. Based on the CDR3 plus reference TRBV19 and TRBJ2-2, the full variable domain is DGGITQSPKYLFRKEGQNVTLSCEQNLNHDAMYWYRQDPGQGLRLIYYSQIVNDFQKGDIAEGYSVSREKKESFPLTVTSAQKNPTAFYLCASTSPLGGIGELFFGEGSRLTVL.

This clonotype was observed at least ten times. This rearrangement joins TRBV20-1 to TRBJ1-2; TRBD1 aligns across 9 bases. Germline CDR1 and CDR2: DFQATT and SNEGSKA (reference sequence). Germline trimming cut 0 bases from V and 3 bases from J; bases unmatched to any gene: 5. The CDR3 length is 15 residues. The CDR3: CSARDRDRAYYGYTF. The CDR3 DNA sequence: TGCAGTGCTAGAGACCGGGACAGGGCTTACTATGGCTACACCTTC.

As concerns this clonotype: Germline is not matched at one junction end, which may reflect a read error. The rearrangement joins TRBV5-1 to TRBJ2-7; 10 positions match TRBD1. The CDR3 has 16 residues. The germline V gene has CDR1 SGHRS and CDR2 YFSETQ. The CDR3 reads CAISWGTGERSYEQYF. The CDR3 region has the DNA TGCGCCATCAGCTGGGGGACAGGGGAACGGTCCTACGAGCAGTACTTC. Drawing the rest from reference TRBV5-1 and TRBJ2-7, the complete variable domain is KAGVTQTPRYLIKTRGQQVTLSCSPISGHRSVSWYQQTPGQGLQFLFEYFSETQRNKGNFPGRFSGRQFSNSRSEMNVSTLELGDSALYLCAISWGTGERSYEQYFGPGTRLTVT.

This clonotype was counted ten times or more. The V gene is TRBV7-9, the J gene TRBJ2-1, with 14 positions matching TRBD2. The V segment lost 1 base and the J segment 6 bases; nucleotides outside the gene matches: 11. This CDR3 comprises 19 residues. Per the germline V gene, CDR1 is SEHNR and CDR2 is FQNEAQ (reference sequence). CDR3: CASSLGPPGLAGVGNEQFF. CDR3 coding DNA: TGTGCCAGCAGCTTAGGTCCCCCGGGACTAGCGGGAGTAGGCAATGAGCAGTTCTTC.

This clonotype has more than one count but fewer than ten. The chain has TRBV24-1 and TRBJ2-7; D is unclear. Looked up from germline, CDR1 is KGHDR and CDR2 is SFDVKD. Trimming pared 6 bases from V and 6 bases from J, leaving 8 bases between. This CDR3 is 11 amino acids long. The CDR3 region is CATSYSSEQYF. CDR3 nucleotide sequence: TGTGCCACCAGTTACAGTAGCGAGCAGTACTTC.

Ten or more counts support this clonotype. V gene TRBV30 combines with J gene TRBJ2-1, with 8 bases fitting TRBD1. Looked up from germline, CDR1 is GTSNPN and CDR2 is SVGIG (reference sequence). V lost 3 bases to trimming and J lost 7 bases; unmatched junction nucleotides: 8. The length of the CDR3 is 14 residues. CDR3 residues: CAWRDRGFLNEQFF. CDR3 bases: TGTGCCTGGAGAGACAGGGGTTTTCTGAATGAGCAGTTCTTC.

This clonotype appeared many times. The V and J genes are TRBV3-1 and TRBJ2-5, with 12 bases aligning to TRBD2. Losses at the gene ends were 6 bases for V and 4 bases for J; bases not matched to a gene: 12. Germline V gene lookup returns CDR1 LGHDT and CDR2 YNNKEL (reference sequence). The CDR3 covers 17 residues. CDR3 in amino acids: CASSPFPSGRVRETQYF. In DNA, the CDR3 is TGTGCCAGCAGTCCATTTCCTAGCGGGAGGGTAAGAGAGACCCAGTACTTC.

At least ten counts were recorded for this clonotype. V gene TRBV12-3 or TRBV12-4 combines with J gene TRBJ1-1; D gene ambiguous. Trimming cost V 6 bases and J 1 base, with 9 bases left between them. CDR3 size: 13 residues. The CDR3 loop reads CASSRGWNTEAFF. In nucleotides, the CDR3 is TGTGCCAGCAGCCGCGGATGGAACACTGAAGCTTTCTTT.

There are many counts of this clonotype. The gene calls are TRBV29-1 and TRBJ2-1, with TRBD2 identical over 16 bases. Losses at the gene ends were 3 bases for V and 0 bases for J; bases not matched to a gene: 2. The germline V gene encodes CDR1 SQVTM and CDR2 ANQGSEA. The CDR3 has 17 residues. CDR3 in amino acids: CSVEGLAGGPSYNEQFF. For the CDR3, the DNA is TGCAGCGTTGAGGGACTAGCGGGAGGGCCCTCCTACAATGAGCAGTTCTTC.

There are many counts of this clonotype. The chain has TRBV6-1 and TRBJ2-6; a possible D gene is TRBD1 (6 bases). Germline V gene sequence: CDR1 MNHNS, CDR2 SASEGT. CDR3 length equals 17 residues. Between the trimmed V and J ends, which lost 6 bases and 0 bases, there was a span of 15 bases. DNA of the CDR3: TGTGCCAGCAGATTCGGACAGTCCCACTCTGGGGCCAACGTCCTGACTTTC. This gives the protein CASRFGQSHSGANVLTF.

This clonotype has more than one count but fewer than ten. The junction shows a germline mismatch at one end, possibly a read error. The gene calls are TRBV7-7 and TRBJ2-7; 8 bases match TRBD2. The CDR3 loop spans 16 amino acids. Germline values: CDR1 SSHAT, CDR2 FNYEAQ (reference sequence). CDR3 amino acids: CASSPSVTSVTYEQYF. CDR3 DNA sequence: TGTGCTAGCAGCCCCTCGGTGACTAGCGTCACCTACGAGCAGTACTTC.

This clonotype was recorded many times. The chain links TRBV27 to TRBJ2-7; 8 bases match TRBD2. V shed 6 bases and J 2 bases; nucleotides not matched to a gene: 9. The CDR3 is 15 amino acids. In germline, CDR1 is MNHEY, CDR2 SMNVEV (reference sequence). The CDR3 region is CASRPTSGGPYEQYF. CDR3 in DNA: TGTGCCAGCAGACCAACTAGCGGCGGGCCCTACGAGCAGTACTTC.

In its sample, this clonotype was seen many times. The chain has TRBV20-1 and TRBJ2-7, with D perhaps TRBD1 (5 bases). This CDR3 comprises 14 residues. The V gene lost 4 bases and the J gene lost 0 bases, with 13 bases spanning the gap. Germline assignment: CDR1 DFQATT and CDR2 SNEGSKA (reference sequence). CDR3 DNA sequence: TGCAGTGCTACCCACCCGACAGACTCCTACGAGCAGTACTTC. It specifies CSATHPTDSYEQYF.

This clonotype appeared a few times. This CDR3 reads CASSVVGVGGGGYEQYF. The CDR3 DNA reads as TGTGCCAGCAGCGTGGTCGGTGTAGGCGGAGGAGGCTACGAGCAGTACTTC. The chain combines TRBV7-9 with TRBJ2-7; D may be TRBD2 (5 bases). The CDR3 runs to 17 residues. Per the germline V gene, CDR1 is SEHNR and CDR2 is FQNEAQ (reference sequence). The V and J ends lost 5 bases and 3 bases respectively, with 23 bases between them.

This clonotype was counted ten times or more. V gene TRBV20-1 combines with J gene TRBJ2-7, with a possible D match to TRBD2 (6 bases). Germline CDR1 DFQATT, CDR2 SNEGSKA (reference sequence). V dropped 1 base and J dropped 3 bases, with 10 bases sitting between them. The CDR3 totals 13 residues. The CDR3 DNA follows: TGCAGTGCTAGAGGCAGGCGGGACTACGAGCAGTACTTC. It codes for CSARGRRDYEQYF.

The table lists this clonotype with many counts. The rearrangement uses TRBV5-1 and TRBJ1-1; unclear D gene. Germline V gene lookup returns CDR1 SGHRS and CDR2 YFSETQ. V was trimmed by 0 bases and J by 1 base, leaving 4 bases between them. This CDR3 comprises 13 residues. The DNA of the CDR3 is TGCGCCAGCAGCTTGGGAAGGAACACTGAAGCTTTCTTT. Its protein is CASSLGRNTEAFF.

This clonotype was seen a handful of times. V usage is TRBV5-5 and J usage is TRBJ1-6, with TRBD1 as a possible D gene (6 bases). This CDR3 has 15 residues. Germline CDR1 is SGHKS and CDR2 is YYEKEE (reference sequence). V was cut by 5 bases and J by 6 bases, with 15 bases left in between. CDR3 region: CASRPPQGSNSPLHF. The DNA of the CDR3 is TGTGCCAGCAGGCCCCCACAGGGAAGTAATTCACCCCTCCACTTT.

About this clonotype itself: Being one base from a much bigger clone, this may be a read error. The genes are TRBV20-1 and TRBJ2-1; TRBD2 matches at 7 bases. The CDR3 contains 16 residues. Per germline, CDR1 DFQATT and CDR2 SNEGSKA (reference sequence). The junction had 16 bases not matched to a gene; V was cut back by 6 bases and J by 5 bases. The CDR3 loop reads CSANLFAGDLNNEQFF. The DNA of the CDR3 is TGCAGTGCAAACCTCTTCGCGGGAGACCTGAACAATGAGCAGTTCTTC.

There are many counts of this clonotype. This sequence joins TRBV5-1 and TRBJ2-1; D not resolved. The CDR3 length is 14 residues. Germline CDR1 SGHRS, CDR2 YFSETQ. V dropped 5 bases and J dropped 1 base, with 10 bases sitting between them. In DNA, the CDR3 is TGCGCCAGCAGTGATGATAGGTCCTACAATGAGCAGTTCTTC. Residues: CASSDDRSYNEQFF.

Ten or more counts support this clonotype. The chain joins TRBV20-1 to TRBJ1-5; the D gene is possibly TRBD1 (6 bases). Germline CDR1 and CDR2: DFQATT and SNEGSKA (reference sequence). Trimming shortened V by 3 bases and J by 1 base, and 10 bases separated the two germline ends. CDR3 length: 14 residues. The CDR3 region is CSASGGQSNQPQHF. CDR3 sequence (DNA): TGCAGTGCTAGCGGGGGGCAAAGCAATCAGCCCCAGCATTTT.

The sample holds many counts of this clonotype. This chain links TRBV20-1 with TRBJ2-7; the match to TRBD2 covers 13 bases. The J segment lost 6 bases and the V segment lost 6 bases, leaving 5 bases of the junction unmatched. Germline lookup yields CDR1 DFQATT and CDR2 SNEGSKA (reference sequence). The CDR3 has 13 residues. In DNA form, the CDR3 reads TGCAGTGCGCCGGGACTAGCGGGACCCGAGCAGTACTTC. Translated, it gives CSAPGLAGPEQYF.

This clonotype was seen ten or more times. The chain uses TRBV20-1 and TRBJ1-2; D perhaps matches TRBD1 (6 bases). V was clipped by 4 bases and J by 4 bases, with 10 bases between them. The CDR3 covers 12 residues. CDR1 is DFQATT, CDR2 SNEGSKA, per germline (reference sequence). CDR3 coding DNA: TGCAGTGCTAACCGGGACACCTATGGCTACACCTTC. This codes for CSANRDTYGYTF.